This TCR beta chain comes out of a study of identical twins. Only healthy Caucasians were included as donors. This clonotype was found a few times. Its specificity is not known. Germline lookup yields CDR1 SGHTA and CDR2 FQGNSA. This CDR3 is 19 amino acids long. The V segment lost 2 bases and the J segment 1 base; nucleotides outside the gene matches: 7. Unique molecular identifiers were in the cDNA, with template-switch universal primer binding. Via MiXCR, TCRdb re-called the 5' RACE reads, giving one row per CDR3 protein. This table has over 250,000 distinct CDR3 sequences, less than 9.5% appearing once. Regarding the study as a whole: Beta out-of-frame sequences showed weaker excess twin sharing.

Separately, the same data were catalogued under a study of yellow fever vaccine responses in identical twins.

Material for sequencing was CD8+ T cells sorted from blood. The source is a woman younger than 30 in good health. V is TRBV7-2 and J is TRBJ2-2; 13 nucleotides line up with TRBD2. As DNA, the CDR3 is TGTGCCAGCAGCTTATCGCCCGGGACTAGCGGGATGAACACCGGGGAGCTGTTTTTT. The encoded protein is CASSLSPGTSGMNTGELFF.